The 15 T cell receptor beta chains below all came from one sample that was sequenced in a study of OX40 agonist ivuxolimab in advanced cancers. The library was built by means of the immunoSEQ multiplex PCR assay. In its TCRdb copy, this immuneACCESS table keeps in-frame sequences only and misses some clones. Where compared with another copy, unresolved V genes explain less than half of these, and the others have no known cause. The sample data list 55,000 to 60,000 clones, and 80% to 90% of these were observed just once. Of the sample, approximately 3.5% falls within the top ten clones. Specimen: CD4+ or CD8+ T cells sorted from blood, collected in a trial of the OX40 agonist ivuxolimab. Every receptor here comes from an adult with an advanced solid tumor such as melanoma, head and neck, liver or kidney cancer.

The CDR3 nucleotides are TGTGCCAGCAGCCCCGGCCTCAGCTCCTATAATTCACCCCTCCACTTT. Encoded protein: CASSPGLSSYNSPLHF. The chain combines TRBV7-8 with TRBJ1-6, with D unclear. The germline V gene has CDR1 SGHVS and CDR2 FQNEAQ. V lost 5 bases and J 0 bases, leaving 11 bases between the germline ends. The CDR3 contains 16 residues.

The V and J genes are TRBV6-1 and TRBJ2-7; 9 nucleotides line up with TRBD1. The V gene end was trimmed by 6 bases and the J gene end by 8 bases; junction bases not matched to a gene: 5. This CDR3 contains 12 residues. From germline, CDR1 is MNHNS and CDR2 SASEGT. As DNA, the CDR3 is TGTGCCAGCAGGGATGGACAGGGGAAGCAGTACTTC. It encodes CASRDGQGKQYF.

The genes are TRBV27 and TRBJ2-1; tentative D call: TRBD2 (6 bases). V lost 7 bases and J lost 3, with 13 bases in between. CDR1 and CDR2 (germline): MNHEY, SMNVEV (reference sequence). CDR3 size: 14 residues. CDR3 protein: CASTRGAGYNEQFF. CDR3 in DNA: TGTGCCAGCACCCGCGGGGCGGGCTACAATGAGCAGTTCTTC.

This clone was recorded a few times. The chain recombines TRBV6-5 with TRBJ2-3; D remains ambiguous. V gave up 2 bases and J gave up 1 base, with 10 bases separating them. The CDR3 is 15 amino acids. Per germline, CDR1 MNHEY and CDR2 SVGAGI. CDR3 amino acids: CASSYRAAGTDTQYF. CDR3 bases: TGTGCCAGCAGTTACAGGGCCGCGGGCACAGATACGCAGTATTTT.

The chain carries TRBV30 and TRBJ2-3; D unclear. The CDR3 extends over 12 amino acids. CDR1 is GTSNPN, CDR2 SVGIG, per germline (reference sequence). Trimming cost V 3 bases and J 0 bases, with 4 bases left between them. The CDR3 is CAWRESTDTQYF. The CDR3 DNA sequence: TGTGCCTGGAGGGAAAGCACAGATACGCAGTATTTT.

The chain couples TRBV5-1 to TRBJ1-1; D remains unclear. This CDR3 comprises 15 residues. V lost 0 bases and J lost 1, with 10 bases in between. Germline CDR1 SGHRS, CDR2 YFSETQ. CDR3 DNA sequence: TGCGCCAGCAGCTTGGTTCCGGGCCCGAACACTGAAGCTTTCTTT. Translation gives CASSLVPGPNTEAFF. Full variable domain (missing parts from reference TRBV5-1 and TRBJ1-1): KAGVTQTPRYLIKTRGQQVTLSCSPISGHRSVSWYQQTPGQGLQFLFEYFSETQRNKGNFPGRFSGRQFSNSRSEMNVSTLELGDSALYLCASSLVPGPNTEAFFGQGTRLTVV.

This clone is labeled as medium-sized (0.01 to 0.1%). This chain links TRBV4-3 with TRBJ1-1; 10 nucleotides align to TRBD1. The CDR3 loop spans 17 amino acids. The J segment lost 5 bases and the V segment lost 0 bases, leaving 9 bases of the junction unmatched. The V gene's germline CDR1 is LGHNA and CDR2 YSLEER. As DNA, the CDR3 is TGCGCCAGCAGCCAAGATAAGGACAGGGGGACTTGGACTGAAGCTTTCTTT. Its protein is CASSQDKDRGTWTEAFF.

The CDR3 spells CASSYGTGGDTQYF. DNA of the CDR3: TGCGCCAGCAGCTATGGGACTGGGGGAGATACGCAGTATTTT. The rearrangement uses TRBV5-1 and TRBJ2-3; a weak D match, TRBD2 (6 bases). Germline CDR1 and CDR2: SGHRS and YFSETQ. The CDR3 extends over 14 amino acids. V was cut by 3 bases and J by 5 bases, with 13 bases left in between.

The V and J genes are TRBV9 and TRBJ2-3; D is unclear. The germline gives CDR1 SGDLS, CDR2 YYNGEE. The CDR3 has 14 amino acids. V was cut by 2 bases and J by 4 bases, with 11 bases left in between. CDR3 region: CASSVQPLSDTQYF. DNA of the CDR3: TGTGCCAGCAGCGTTCAACCTCTCTCAGATACGCAGTATTTT.

This clone showed up just a few times. The gene calls are TRBV18 and TRBJ1-1; D is uncertain. Germline loops: CDR1 KGHSH, CDR2 LQKENI. With 6 bases removed from V and 1 base from J, the gap between germline ends came to 12 bases. This CDR3 region has 14 residues. The CDR3 protein is CASSRARANTEAFF. The CDR3 nucleotides are TGTGCCAGCTCTCGTGCTCGGGCGAACACTGAAGCTTTCTTT.

The genes are TRBV10-1 and TRBJ1-2; D unclear. Deletions cut 4 bases from V and 4 bases from J, with 19 bases between. The CDR3 spans 16 residues. CDR1 is WNHNN and CDR2 is SYGVQD in the germline V gene (reference sequence). CDR3 amino acids: CASSGIRSRKTYGYTF. CDR3 DNA: TGCGCCAGCAGTGGAATACGATCGCGAAAGACCTATGGCTACACCTTC.

The chain combines TRBV10-3 with TRBJ1-3; no reliable D call. V was cut by 5 bases and J by 0 bases, with 11 bases left in between. The CDR3 totals 15 residues. The V gene's germline CDR1 is ENHRY and CDR2 SYGVKD. The CDR3 protein is CAISNTAYSGNTIYF. As DNA, the CDR3 is TGTGCCATCAGTAATACAGCATACTCTGGAAACACCATATATTTT.

The rearrangement links TRBV7-3 to TRBJ2-1, with 9 positions matching TRBD2. The germline V gene has CDR1 SGHTA and CDR2 FQGTGA. Trimming took 5 bases from V and 3 from J; bases not matched to a gene: 8. The CDR3 is 16 residues long. The CDR3 is CASSPTRTSDYNEQFF. The CDR3 coding sequence is TGTGCCAGCAGCCCAACACGGACTAGCGACTACAATGAGCAGTTCTTC.

This clone has only a few counts. This chain joins TRBV5-1 and TRBJ1-4; unclear D gene. Germline assignment: CDR1 SGHRS and CDR2 YFSETQ. The CDR3 runs 15 residues. V was pared by 4 bases and J by 3 bases, with 13 bases between. CDR3 in DNA: TGCGCCAGCAGCATTCTTGACGGCTCTAATGAAAAACTGTTTTTT. Translated: CASSILDGSNEKLFF.

This chain links TRBV5-5 with TRBJ2-1; a possible D gene is TRBD1 (5 bases). Germline CDR1 SGHKS, CDR2 YYEKEE (reference sequence). The CDR3 runs to 12 residues. V lost 4 bases and J 10 bases, leaving 12 bases between the germline ends. The CDR3, as DNA: TGTGCCAGCAGCCAAACAGGTAACGAGCAGTTCTTC. Translating it yields CASSQTGNEQFF.